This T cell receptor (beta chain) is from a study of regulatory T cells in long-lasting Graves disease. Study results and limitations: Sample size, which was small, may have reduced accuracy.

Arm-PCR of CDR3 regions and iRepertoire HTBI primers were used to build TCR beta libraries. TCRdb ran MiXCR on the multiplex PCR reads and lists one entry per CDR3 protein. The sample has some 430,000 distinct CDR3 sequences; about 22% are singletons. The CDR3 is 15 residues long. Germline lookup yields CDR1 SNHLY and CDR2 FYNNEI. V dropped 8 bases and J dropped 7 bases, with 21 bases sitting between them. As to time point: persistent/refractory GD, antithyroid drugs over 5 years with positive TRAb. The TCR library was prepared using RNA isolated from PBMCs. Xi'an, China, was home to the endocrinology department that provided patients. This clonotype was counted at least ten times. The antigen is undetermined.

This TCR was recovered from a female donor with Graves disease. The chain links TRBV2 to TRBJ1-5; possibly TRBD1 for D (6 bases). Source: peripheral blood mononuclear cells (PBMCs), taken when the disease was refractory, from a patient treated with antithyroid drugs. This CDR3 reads CASSRTGGEGQPQHF. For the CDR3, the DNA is TGTGCCAGCTCCCGAACGGGGGGCGAGGGCCAGCCCCAGCATTTT.